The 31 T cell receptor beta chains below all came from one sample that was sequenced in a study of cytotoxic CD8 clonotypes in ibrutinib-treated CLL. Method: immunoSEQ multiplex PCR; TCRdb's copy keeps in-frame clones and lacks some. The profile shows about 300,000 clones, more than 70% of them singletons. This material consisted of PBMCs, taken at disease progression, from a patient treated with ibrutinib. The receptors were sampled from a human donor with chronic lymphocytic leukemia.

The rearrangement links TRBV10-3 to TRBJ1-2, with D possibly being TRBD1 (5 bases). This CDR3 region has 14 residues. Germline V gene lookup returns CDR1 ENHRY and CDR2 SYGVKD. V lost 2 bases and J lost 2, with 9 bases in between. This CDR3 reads CAISEGALNYGYTF. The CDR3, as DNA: TGTGCCATCAGTGAGGGGGCGCTAAACTATGGCTACACCTTC.

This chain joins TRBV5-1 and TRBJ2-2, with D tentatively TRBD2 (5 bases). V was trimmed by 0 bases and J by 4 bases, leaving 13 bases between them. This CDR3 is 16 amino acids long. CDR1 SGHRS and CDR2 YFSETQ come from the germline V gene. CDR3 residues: CASSLASGLFTGELFF. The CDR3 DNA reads TGCGCCAGCAGCTTGGCCTCAGGACTCTTCACCGGGGAGCTGTTTTTT.

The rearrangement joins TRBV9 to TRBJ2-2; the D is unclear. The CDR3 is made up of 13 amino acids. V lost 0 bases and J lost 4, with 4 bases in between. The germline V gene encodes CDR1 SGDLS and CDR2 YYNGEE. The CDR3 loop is CASSVGFTGELFF. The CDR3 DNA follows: TGTGCCAGCAGCGTAGGATTCACCGGGGAGCTGTTTTTT.

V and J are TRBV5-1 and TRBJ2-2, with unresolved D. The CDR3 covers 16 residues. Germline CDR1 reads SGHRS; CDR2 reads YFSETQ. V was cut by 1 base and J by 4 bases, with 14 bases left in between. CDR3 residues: CASSLTGTTFTGELFF. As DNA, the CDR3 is TGCGCCAGCAGCTTGACGGGTACCACCTTCACCGGGGAGCTGTTTTTT.

In DNA form, the CDR3 reads TGTGCCAGCACCCGTCTAGCGGGGACTAGGGAGCAGTTCTTC. Translated: CASTRLAGTREQFF. The chain carries TRBV9 and TRBJ2-1; 9 bases are a match to TRBD2. CDR3 length: 14 residues. From germline, CDR1 is SGDLS and CDR2 YYNGEE. The ends lost 6 bases at V and 10 bases at J; junction bases unmatched: 11.

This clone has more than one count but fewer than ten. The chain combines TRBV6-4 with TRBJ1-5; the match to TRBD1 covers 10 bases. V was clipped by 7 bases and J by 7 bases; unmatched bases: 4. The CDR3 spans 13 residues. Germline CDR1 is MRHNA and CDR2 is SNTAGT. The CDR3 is CASKTGGGQPQHF. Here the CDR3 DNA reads TGTGCCAGCAAGACAGGGGGCGGACAGCCCCAGCATTTT.

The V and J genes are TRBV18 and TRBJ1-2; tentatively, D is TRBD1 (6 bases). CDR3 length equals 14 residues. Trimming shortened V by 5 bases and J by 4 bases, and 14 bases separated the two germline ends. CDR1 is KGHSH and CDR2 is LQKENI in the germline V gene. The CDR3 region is CASSGGTRSYGYTF. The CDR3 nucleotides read TGTGCCAGCTCAGGGGGGACACGGTCCTATGGCTACACCTTC.

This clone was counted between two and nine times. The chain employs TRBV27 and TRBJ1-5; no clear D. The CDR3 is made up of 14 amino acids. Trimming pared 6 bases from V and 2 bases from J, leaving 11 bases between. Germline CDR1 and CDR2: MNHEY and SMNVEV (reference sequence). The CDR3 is CASSPIDGNQPQHF. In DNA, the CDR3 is TGTGCCAGCAGCCCCATCGACGGCAATCAGCCCCAGCATTTT.

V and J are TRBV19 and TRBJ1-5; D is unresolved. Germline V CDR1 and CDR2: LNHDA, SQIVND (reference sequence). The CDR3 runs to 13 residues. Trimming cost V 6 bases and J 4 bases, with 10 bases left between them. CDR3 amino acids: CASRKNGNQPQHF. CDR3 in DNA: TGTGCCAGTAGGAAAAATGGGAATCAGCCCCAGCATTTT.

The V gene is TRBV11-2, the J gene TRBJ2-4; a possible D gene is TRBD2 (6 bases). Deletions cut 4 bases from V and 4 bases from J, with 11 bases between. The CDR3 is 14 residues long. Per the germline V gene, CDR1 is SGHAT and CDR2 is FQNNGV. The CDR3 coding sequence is TGTGCCAGCAGCTCATGGGGGGATAAAAACATTCAGTACTTC. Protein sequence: CASSSWGDKNIQYF. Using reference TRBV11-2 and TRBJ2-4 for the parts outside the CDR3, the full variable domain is EAGVAQSPRYKIIEKRQSVAFWCNPISGHATLYWYQQILGQGPKLLIQFQNNGVVDDSQLPKDRFSAERLKGVDSTLKIQPAKLEDSAVYLCASSSWGDKNIQYFGAGTRLSVL.

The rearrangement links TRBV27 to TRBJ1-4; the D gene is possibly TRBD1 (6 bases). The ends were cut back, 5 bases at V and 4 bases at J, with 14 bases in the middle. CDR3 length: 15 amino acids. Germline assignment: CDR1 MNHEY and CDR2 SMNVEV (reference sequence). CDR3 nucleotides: TGTGCCAGCAGTCAACACAGGGCGGGTAATGAAAAACTGTTTTTT. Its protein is CASSQHRAGNEKLFF. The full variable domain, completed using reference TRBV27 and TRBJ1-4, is EAQVTQNPRYLITVTGKKLTVTCSQNMNHEYMSWYRQDPGLGLRQIYYSMNVEVTDKGDVPEGYKVSRKEKRNFPLILESPSPNQTSLYFCASSQHRAGNEKLFFGSGTQLSVL.

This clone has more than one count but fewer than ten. The CDR3 region has the DNA TGTGCCAGCAGTGATACAGGGTCCTACGAGCAGTACTTC. It encodes CASSDTGSYEQYF. The chain uses TRBV6-1 and TRBJ2-7; perhaps TRBD1 as D (6 bases). The V and J ends lost 3 bases and 1 base respectively, with 7 bases between them. The CDR3 consists of 13 residues. Germline V gene data show CDR1 as MNHNS and CDR2 as SASEGT.

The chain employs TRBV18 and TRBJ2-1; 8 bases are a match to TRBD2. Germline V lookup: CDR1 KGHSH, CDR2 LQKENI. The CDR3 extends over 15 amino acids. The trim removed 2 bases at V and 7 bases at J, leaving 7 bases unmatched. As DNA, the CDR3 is TGTGCCAGCTCACCAGGAGCGGGAGCGGGGAATGAGCAGTTCTTC. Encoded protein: CASSPGAGAGNEQFF.

CDR3 coding DNA: TGTGCCAGCAGGCAGGGACAGGGACCATATAGCAATCAGCCCCAGCATTTT. Translated, it gives CASRQGQGPYSNQPQHF. The chain joins TRBV28 to TRBJ1-5; 9 bases fit TRBD1. The CDR3 has 17 residues. Losses at the gene ends were 6 bases for V and 0 bases for J; bases not matched to a gene: 9. Per germline, CDR1 MDHEN and CDR2 SYDVKM.

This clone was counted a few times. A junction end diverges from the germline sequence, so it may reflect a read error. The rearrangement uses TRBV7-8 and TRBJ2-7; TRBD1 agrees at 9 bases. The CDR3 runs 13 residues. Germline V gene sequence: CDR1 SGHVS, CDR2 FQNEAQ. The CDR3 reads CASSLLSGQGMHF. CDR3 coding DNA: TGTGCCAGCAGCTTATTAAGCGGACAGGGGATGCACTTC.

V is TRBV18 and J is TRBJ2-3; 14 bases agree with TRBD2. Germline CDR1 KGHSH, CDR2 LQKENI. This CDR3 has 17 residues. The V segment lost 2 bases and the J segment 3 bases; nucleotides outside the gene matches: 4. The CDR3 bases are TGTGCCAGCTCACCAAGACTAGCGGGGGGGCCGACAGATACGCAGTATTTT. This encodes CASSPRLAGGPTDTQYF.

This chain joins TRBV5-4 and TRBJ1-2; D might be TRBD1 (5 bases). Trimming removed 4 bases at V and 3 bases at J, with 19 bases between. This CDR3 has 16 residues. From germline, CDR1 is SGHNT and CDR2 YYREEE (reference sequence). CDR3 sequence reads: CASSPGEGTLDYGYTF. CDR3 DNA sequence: TGTGCCAGCAGCCCGGGAGAAGGGACCTTGGACTATGGCTACACCTTC.

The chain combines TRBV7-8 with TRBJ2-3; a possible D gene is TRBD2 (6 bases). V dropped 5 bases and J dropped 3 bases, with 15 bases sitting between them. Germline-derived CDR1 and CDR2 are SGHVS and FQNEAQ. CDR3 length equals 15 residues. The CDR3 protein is CASSINIGRTDTQYF. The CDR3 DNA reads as TGTGCCAGCAGCATTAATATCGGGAGAACAGATACGCAGTATTTT. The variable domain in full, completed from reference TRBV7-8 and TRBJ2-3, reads GAGVSQSPRYKVAKRGQDVALRCDPISGHVSLFWYQQALGQGPEFLTYFQNEAQLDKSGLPSDRFFAERPEGSVSTLKIQRTQQEDSAVYLCASSINIGRTDTQYFGPGTRLTVL.

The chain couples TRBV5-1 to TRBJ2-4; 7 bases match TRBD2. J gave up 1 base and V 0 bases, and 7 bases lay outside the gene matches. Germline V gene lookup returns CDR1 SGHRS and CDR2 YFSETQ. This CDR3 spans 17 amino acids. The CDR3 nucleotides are TGCGCCAGCAGCTTGGGTCCCGGGGGGACGGCCAAAAACATTCAGTACTTC. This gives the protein CASSLGPGGTAKNIQYF.

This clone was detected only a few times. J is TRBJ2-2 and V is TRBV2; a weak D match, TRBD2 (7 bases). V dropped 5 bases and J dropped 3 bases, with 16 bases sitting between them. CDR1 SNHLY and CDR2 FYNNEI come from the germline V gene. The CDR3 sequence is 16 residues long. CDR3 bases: TGTGCCAGCAGTAGACGGGGGGCGCAGGACACCGGGGAGCTGTTTTTT. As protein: CASSRRGAQDTGELFF.

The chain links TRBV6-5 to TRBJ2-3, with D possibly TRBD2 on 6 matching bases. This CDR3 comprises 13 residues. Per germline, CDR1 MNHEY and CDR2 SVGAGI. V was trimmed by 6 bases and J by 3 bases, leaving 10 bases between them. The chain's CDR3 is CASSPGGTDTQYF. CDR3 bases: TGTGCCAGCAGCCCCGGAGGGACAGATACGCAGTATTTT.

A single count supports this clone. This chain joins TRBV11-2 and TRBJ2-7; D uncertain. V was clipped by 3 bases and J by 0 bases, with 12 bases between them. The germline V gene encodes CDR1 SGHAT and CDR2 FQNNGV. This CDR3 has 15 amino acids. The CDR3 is CASSLWGWSSYEQYF. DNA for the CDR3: TGTGCCAGCAGCTTGTGGGGTTGGAGCTCCTACGAGCAGTACTTC.

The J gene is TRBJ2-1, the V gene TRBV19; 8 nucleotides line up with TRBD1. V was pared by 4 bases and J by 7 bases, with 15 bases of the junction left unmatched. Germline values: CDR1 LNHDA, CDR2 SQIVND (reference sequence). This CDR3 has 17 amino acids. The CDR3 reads CASSNLGDRWLRNEQFF. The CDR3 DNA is TGTGCCAGTAGTAACCTCGGGGACAGGTGGTTGCGGAATGAGCAGTTCTTC.

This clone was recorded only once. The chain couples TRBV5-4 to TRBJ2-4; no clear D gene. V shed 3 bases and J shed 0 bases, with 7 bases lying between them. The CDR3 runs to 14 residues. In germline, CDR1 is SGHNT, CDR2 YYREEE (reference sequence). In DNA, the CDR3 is TGTGCCAGCAGCTCAAGGTCAGCCAAAAACATTCAGTACTTC. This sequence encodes CASSSRSAKNIQYF. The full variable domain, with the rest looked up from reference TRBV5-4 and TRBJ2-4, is ETGVTQSPTHLIKTRGQQVTLRCSSQSGHNTVSWYQQALGQGPQFIFQYYREEENGRGNFPPRFSGLQFPNYSSELNVNALELDDSALYLCASSSRSAKNIQYFGAGTRLSVL.

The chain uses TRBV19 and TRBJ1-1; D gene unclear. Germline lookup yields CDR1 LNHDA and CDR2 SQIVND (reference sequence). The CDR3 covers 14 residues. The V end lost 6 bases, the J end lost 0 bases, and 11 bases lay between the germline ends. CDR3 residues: CASRLGTMNTEAFF. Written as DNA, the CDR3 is TGTGCCAGTAGGCTCGGAACCATGAACACTGAAGCTTTCTTT.

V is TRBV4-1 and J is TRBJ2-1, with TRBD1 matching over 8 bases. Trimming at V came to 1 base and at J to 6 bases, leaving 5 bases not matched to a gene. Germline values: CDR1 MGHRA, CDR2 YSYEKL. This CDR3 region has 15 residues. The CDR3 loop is CASSQGQGAVNEQFF. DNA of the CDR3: TGCGCCAGCAGCCAAGGGCAGGGGGCGGTCAATGAGCAGTTCTTC.

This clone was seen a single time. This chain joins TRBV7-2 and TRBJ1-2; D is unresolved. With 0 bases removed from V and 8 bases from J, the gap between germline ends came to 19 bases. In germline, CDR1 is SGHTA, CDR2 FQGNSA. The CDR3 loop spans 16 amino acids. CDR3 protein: CASSLAHIYPRGGYTF. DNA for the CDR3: TGTGCCAGCAGCTTAGCCCACATATATCCCCGAGGAGGCTACACCTTC.

The CDR3 here is CASQTGGAGNTIYF. CDR3 coding DNA: TGCGCCAGCCAAACAGGGGGCGCGGGAAACACCATATATTTT. This chain links TRBV5-1 with TRBJ1-3; 9 nucleotides align to TRBD1. Looked up from germline, CDR1 is SGHRS and CDR2 is YFSETQ. The ends lost 7 bases at V and 4 bases at J; junction bases unmatched: 6. The CDR3 sequence is 14 residues long. Based on the CDR3 plus reference TRBV5-1 and TRBJ1-3, the full variable domain is KAGVTQTPRYLIKTRGQQVTLSCSPISGHRSVSWYQQTPGQGLQFLFEYFSETQRNKGNFPGRFSGRQFSNSRSEMNVSTLELGDSALYLCASQTGGAGNTIYFGEGSWLTVV.

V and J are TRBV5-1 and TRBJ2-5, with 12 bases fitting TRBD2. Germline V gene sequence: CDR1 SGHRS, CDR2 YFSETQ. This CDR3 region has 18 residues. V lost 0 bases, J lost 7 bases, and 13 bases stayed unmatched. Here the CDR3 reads CASSLVPLAGGVRGTQYF. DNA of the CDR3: TGCGCCAGCAGCTTGGTACCACTAGCGGGGGGCGTCCGGGGGACCCAGTACTTC.

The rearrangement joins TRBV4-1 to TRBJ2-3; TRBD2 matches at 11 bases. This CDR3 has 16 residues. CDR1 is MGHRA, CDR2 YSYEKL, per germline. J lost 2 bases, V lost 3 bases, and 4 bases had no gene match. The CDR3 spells CASSHPLAGDTDTQYF. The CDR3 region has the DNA TGCGCCAGCAGCCATCCACTAGCGGGGGACACAGATACGCAGTATTTT.

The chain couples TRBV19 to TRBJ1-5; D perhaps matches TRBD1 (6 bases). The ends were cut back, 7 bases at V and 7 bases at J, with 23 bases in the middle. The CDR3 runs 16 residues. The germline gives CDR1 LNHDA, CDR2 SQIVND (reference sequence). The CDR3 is CASTPTQKGQGQPQHF. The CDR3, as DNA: TGTGCCAGTACCCCCACCCAGAAGGGCCAGGGGCAGCCCCAGCATTTT.